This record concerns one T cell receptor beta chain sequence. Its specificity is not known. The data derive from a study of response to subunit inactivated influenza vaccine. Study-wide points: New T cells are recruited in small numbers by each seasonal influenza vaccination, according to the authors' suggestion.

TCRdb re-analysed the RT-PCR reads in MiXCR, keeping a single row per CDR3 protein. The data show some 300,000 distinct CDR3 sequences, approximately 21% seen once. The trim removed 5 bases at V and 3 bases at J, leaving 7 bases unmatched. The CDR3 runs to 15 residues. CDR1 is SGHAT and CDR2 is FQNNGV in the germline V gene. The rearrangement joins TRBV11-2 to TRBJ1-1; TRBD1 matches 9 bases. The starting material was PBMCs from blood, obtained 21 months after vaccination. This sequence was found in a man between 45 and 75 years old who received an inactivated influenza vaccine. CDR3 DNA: TGTGCCAGCAGCCTCGGACAGGGGATGTACACTGAAGCTTTCTTT. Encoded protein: CASSLGQGMYTEAFF.